Given below is one T cell receptor (beta chain) in context. The antigen remains unidentified. Culture proceeded for more than nine days, and CD4+ T cells were then isolated. The study found no prior SARS-CoV-2 infection in the vaccine recipients, who tested negative for nucleocapsid antibodies. IL-2 medium supplanted half the medium on days 3 and 7. The sample comes from a study of vaccination effects on CD4 cells after COVID-19. Looking at the study overall: Two-dose BNT162b2 or mRNA-1273 vaccination was given to participants. General study results and limits: Vaccine-induced clones in healthy vaccinees cross-reacted with common cold coronaviruses in only 1 of 255 cases.

Per germline, CDR1 LNHNV and CDR2 YYDKDF (reference sequence). Trimming shortened V by 1 base and J by 6 bases, and 18 bases separated the two germline ends. This CDR3 has 17 amino acids. TCRdb's table, derived via immunoSEQ multiplex PCR, lists solely in-frame clones and lacks some. The sample yields around 35,000 clones, approximately 72% seen once. This chain links TRBV15 with TRBJ2-2; a weak D match, TRBD2 (6 bases). The specimen comprised CD4+ T cells from PBMCs cultured without peptide, sampled before COVID-19 vaccination. The TCR sequence derives from a human donor who received a COVID-19 vaccine. CDR3 coding DNA: TGTGCCACCAGCAGAGTTCCCCTAGCGAGGGTCGCCGGGGAGCTGTTTTTT. Translation: CATSRVPLARVAGELFF.